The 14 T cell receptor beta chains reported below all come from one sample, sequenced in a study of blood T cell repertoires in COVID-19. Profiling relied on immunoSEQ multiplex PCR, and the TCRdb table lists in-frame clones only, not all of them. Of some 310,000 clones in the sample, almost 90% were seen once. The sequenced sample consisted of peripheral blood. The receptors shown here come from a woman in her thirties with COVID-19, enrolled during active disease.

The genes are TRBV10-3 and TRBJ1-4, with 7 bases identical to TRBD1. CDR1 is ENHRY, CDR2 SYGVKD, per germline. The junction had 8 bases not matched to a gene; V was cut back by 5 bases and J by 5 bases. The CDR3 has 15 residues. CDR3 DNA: TGTGCCATCAGTCATGACCGGGACAGCAATGAAAAACTGTTTTTT. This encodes CAISHDRDSNEKLFF.

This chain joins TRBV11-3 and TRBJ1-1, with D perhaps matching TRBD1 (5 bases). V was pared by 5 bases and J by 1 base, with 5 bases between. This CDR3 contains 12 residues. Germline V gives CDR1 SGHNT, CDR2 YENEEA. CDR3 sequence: CASSQGNTEAFF. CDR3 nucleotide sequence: TGTGCCAGCAGCCAGGGGAACACTGAAGCTTTCTTT. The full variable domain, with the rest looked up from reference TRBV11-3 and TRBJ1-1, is EAGVVQSPRYKIIEKKQPVAFWCNPISGHNTLYWYLQNLGQGPELLIRYENEEAVDDSQLPKDRFSAERLKGVDSTLKIQPAELGDSAVYLCASSQGNTEAFFGQGTRLTVV.

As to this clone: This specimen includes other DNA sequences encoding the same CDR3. CDR3 nucleotide sequence: TGTGCCAGCAGTTTGGGAGGCGCCCGAAACACTGAAGCTTTCTTT. Protein product: CASSLGGARNTEAFF. This chain uses TRBV28 with TRBJ1-1; no definite D call. In germline, CDR1 is MDHEN, CDR2 SYDVKM. V was clipped by 3 bases and J by 2 bases, with 13 bases between them. This CDR3 has 15 amino acids.

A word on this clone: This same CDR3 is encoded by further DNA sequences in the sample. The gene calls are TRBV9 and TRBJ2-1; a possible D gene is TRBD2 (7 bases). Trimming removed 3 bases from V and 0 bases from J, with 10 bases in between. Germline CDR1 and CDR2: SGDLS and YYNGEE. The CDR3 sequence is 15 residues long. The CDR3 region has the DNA TGTGCCAGCAGCGAGGGAGGGGGCTCCTACAATGAGCAGTTCTTC. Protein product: CASSEGGGSYNEQFF.

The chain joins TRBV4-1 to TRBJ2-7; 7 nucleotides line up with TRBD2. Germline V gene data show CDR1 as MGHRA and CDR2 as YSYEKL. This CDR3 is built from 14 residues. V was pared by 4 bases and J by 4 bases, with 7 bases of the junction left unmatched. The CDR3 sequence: CASSPPGGGYEQYF. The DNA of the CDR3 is TGCGCCAGCAGCCCTCCGGGAGGAGGGTACGAGCAGTACTTC.

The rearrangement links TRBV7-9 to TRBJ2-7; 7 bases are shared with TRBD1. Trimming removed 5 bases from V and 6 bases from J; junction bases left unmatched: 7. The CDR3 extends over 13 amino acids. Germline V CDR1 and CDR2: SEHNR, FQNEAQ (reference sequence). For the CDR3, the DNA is TGTGCCAGCAGCCAGAGTGACAGGGTCGAGCAGTACTTC. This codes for CASSQSDRVEQYF. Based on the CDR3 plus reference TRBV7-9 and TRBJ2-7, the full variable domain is DTGVSQNPRHKITKRGQNVTFRCDPISEHNRLYWYRQTLGQGPEFLTYFQNEAQLEKSRLLSDRFSAERPKGSFSTLEIQRTEQGDSAMYLCASSQSDRVEQYFGPGTRLTVT.

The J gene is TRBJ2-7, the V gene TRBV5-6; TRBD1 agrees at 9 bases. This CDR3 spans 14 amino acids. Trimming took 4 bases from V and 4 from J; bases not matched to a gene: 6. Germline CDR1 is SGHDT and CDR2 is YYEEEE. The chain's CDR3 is CASSPGTGRYEQYF. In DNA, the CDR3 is TGTGCCAGCAGCCCCGGGACAGGGAGATACGAGCAGTACTTC.

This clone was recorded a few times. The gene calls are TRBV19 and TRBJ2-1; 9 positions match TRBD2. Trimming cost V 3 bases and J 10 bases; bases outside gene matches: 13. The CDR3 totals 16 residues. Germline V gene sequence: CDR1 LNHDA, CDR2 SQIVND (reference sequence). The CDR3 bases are TGTGCCAGTAGTATGGGGCTCCTAGCGGGAAGGAGGGAGCAGTTCTTC. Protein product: CASSMGLLAGRREQFF.

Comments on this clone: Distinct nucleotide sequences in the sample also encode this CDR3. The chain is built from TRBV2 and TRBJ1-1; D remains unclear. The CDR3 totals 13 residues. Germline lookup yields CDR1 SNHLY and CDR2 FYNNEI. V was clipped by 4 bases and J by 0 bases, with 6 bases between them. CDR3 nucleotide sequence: TGTGCCAGCAGTGTGGCAGTGAACACTGAAGCTTTCTTT. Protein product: CASSVAVNTEAFF.

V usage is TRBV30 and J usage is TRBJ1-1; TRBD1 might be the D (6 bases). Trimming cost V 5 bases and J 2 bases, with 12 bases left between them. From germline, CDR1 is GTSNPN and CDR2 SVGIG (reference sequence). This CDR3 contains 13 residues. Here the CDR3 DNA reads TGTGCCTGGTCCGGGACACCTAACACTGAAGCTTTCTTT. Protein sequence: CAWSGTPNTEAFF.

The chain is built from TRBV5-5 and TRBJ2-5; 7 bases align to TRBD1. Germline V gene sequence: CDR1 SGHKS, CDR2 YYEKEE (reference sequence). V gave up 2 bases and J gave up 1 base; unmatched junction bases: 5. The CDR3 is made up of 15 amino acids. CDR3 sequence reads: CASSLIDRAQETQYF. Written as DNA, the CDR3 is TGTGCCAGCAGCTTAATCGACAGGGCCCAAGAGACCCAGTACTTC.

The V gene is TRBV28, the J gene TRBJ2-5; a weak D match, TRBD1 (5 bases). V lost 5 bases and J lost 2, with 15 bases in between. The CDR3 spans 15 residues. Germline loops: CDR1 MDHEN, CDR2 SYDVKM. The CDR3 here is CASSTAGLRQETQYF. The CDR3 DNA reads TGTGCCAGCAGTACCGCAGGGCTACGACAAGAGACCCAGTACTTC.

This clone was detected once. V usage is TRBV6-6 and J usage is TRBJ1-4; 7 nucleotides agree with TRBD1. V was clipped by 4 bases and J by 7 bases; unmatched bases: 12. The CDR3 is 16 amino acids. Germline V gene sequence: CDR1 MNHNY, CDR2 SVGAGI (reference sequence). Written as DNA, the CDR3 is TGTGCCAGCAGTTCCACTAGGGACAGAAGCGGTGAAAAACTGTTTTTT. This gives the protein CASSSTRDRSGEKLFF.

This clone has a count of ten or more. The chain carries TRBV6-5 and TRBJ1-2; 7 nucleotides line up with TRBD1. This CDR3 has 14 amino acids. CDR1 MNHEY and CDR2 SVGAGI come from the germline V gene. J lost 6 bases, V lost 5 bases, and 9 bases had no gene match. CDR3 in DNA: TGTGCCAGCAGTACAGGGGACGGAGTGGATGGCTACACCTTC. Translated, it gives CASSTGDGVDGYTF.